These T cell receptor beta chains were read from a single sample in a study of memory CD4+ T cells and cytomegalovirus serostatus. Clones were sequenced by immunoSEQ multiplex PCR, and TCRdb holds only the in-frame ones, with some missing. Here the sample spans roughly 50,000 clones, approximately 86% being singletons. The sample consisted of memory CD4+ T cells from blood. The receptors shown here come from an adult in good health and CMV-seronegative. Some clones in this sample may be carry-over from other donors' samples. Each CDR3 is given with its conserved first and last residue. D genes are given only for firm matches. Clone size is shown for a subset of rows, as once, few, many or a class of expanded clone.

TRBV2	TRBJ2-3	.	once	TGTGCCAGCGAGTTGAGGGAGAGAGATACGCAGTATTTT	CASELRERDTQYF
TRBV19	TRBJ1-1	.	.	TGTGCCAGTAGCCTTCAGTATTTTGGTGTAGCTTTCTTT	CASSLQYFGVAFF
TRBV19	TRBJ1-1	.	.	TGTGCCAGTAGTGTTCGACAGAGGGACACTGAAGCTTTCTTT	CASSVRQRDTEAFF
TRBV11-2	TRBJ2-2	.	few	TGTGCCAGCAGCGGAACTCTAGCGTCCACCGGGGAGCTGTTTTTT	CASSGTLASTGELFF
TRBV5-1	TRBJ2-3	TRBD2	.	TGCGCCAGCAGCTCGACTAGCGGGAGAGATACGCAGTATTTT	CASSSTSGRDTQYF
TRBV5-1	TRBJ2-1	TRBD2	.	TGCGCCAGCGGTAGACTAGCGTCTGATGAGCAGTTCTTC	CASGRLASDEQFF
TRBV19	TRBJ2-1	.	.	TGTGCCAGTAGACTCCCAAGGTACTTCAATGAGCAGTTCTTC	CASRLPRYFNEQFF
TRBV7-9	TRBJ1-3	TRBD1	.	TGTGCCAGCAGCCTCCCGGACAGGGGGCGCGGAAACACCATATATTTT	CASSLPDRGRGNTIYF
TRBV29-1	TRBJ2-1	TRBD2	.	TGCAGCGTTGGGAAACTAGCGGAGCCCAATGAGCAGTTCTTC	CSVGKLAEPNEQFF
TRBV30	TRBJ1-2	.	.	TGTGCCTGCGAGCCTAACTATGGCTACACCTTC	CACEPNYGYTF